This TCR beta chain was observed in a study of cytomegalovirus exposure and HLA in healthy donors. Both 60 Vbeta primers and 13 Jbeta primers went into the PCR. The table came from immunoSEQ multiplex PCR; TCRdb's copy has only in-frame clones and leaves some out. The sample includes roughly 150,000 clones, approximately 84% of them seen just once. Germline-derived CDR1 and CDR2 are SGHDT and YYEEEE. V was cut by 4 bases and J by 2 bases, with 7 bases left in between. There are 13 residues in the CDR3. V and J are TRBV5-6 and TRBJ1-5, with D unresolved. Specimen: PBMCs. This sequence originates from a man aged 25-45 years in good health and CMV-seronegative. As DNA, the CDR3 is TGTGCCAGCAGCGGCAGTGGCAATCAGCCCCAGCATTTT. It yields the protein CASSGSGNQPQHF.